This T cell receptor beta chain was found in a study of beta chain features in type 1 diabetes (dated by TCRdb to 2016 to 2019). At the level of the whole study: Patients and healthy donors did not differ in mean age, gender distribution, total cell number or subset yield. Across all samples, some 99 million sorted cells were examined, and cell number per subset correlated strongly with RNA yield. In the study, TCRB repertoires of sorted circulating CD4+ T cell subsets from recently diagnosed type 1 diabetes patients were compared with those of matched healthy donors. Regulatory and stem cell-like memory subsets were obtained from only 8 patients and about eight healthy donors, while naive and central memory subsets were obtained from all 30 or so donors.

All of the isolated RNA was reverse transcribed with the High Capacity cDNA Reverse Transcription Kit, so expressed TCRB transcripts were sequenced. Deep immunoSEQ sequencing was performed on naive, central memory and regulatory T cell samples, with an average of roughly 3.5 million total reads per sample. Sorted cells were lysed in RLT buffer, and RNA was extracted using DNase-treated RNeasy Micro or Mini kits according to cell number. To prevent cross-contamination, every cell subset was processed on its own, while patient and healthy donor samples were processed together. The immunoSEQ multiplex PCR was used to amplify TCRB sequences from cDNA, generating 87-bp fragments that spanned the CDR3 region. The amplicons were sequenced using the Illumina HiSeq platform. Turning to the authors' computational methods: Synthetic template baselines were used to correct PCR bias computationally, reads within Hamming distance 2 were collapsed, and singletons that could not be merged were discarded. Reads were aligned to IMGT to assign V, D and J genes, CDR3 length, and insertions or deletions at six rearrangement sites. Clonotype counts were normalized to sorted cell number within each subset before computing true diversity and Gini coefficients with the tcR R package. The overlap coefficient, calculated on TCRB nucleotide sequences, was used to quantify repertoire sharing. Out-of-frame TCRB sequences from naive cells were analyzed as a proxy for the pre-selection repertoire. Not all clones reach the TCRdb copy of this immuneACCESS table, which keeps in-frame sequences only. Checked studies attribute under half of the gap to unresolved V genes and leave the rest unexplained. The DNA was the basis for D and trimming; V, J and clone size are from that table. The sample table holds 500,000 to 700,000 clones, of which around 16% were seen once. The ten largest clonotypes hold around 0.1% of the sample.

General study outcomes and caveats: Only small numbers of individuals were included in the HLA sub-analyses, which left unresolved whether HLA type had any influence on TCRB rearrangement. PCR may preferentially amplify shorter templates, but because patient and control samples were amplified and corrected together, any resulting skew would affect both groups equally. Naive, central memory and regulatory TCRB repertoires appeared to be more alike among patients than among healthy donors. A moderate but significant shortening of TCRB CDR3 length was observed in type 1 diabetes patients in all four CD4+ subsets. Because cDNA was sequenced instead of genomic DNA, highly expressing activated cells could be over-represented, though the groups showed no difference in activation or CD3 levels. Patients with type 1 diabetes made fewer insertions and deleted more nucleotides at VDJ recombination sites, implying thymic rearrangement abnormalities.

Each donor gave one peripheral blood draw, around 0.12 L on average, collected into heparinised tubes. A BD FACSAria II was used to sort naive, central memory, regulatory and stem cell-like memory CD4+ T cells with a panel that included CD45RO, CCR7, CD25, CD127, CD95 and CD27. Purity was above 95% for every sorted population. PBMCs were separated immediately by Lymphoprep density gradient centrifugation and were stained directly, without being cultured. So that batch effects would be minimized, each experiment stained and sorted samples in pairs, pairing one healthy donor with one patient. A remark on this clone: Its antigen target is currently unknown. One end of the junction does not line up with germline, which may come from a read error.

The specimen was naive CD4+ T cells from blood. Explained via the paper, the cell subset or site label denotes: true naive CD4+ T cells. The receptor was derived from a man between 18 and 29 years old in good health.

This receptor carries the CDR3 CAAGEGRDEKLFF. Here is the DNA: TGCGCTGCTGGGGAGGGAAGGGATGAAAAACTGTTTTTT. The sequence is built from TRBV30 and TRBJ1-4, with the D gene too uncertain to name. Taken from the germline V gene (reference sequence), the CDR1 and CDR2 loops are GTSNPN and SVGIG. The CDR3, from cysteine to phenylalanine, totals 13 residues. Kept here is only the CDR3 DNA, which spans 39 bases and is read in frame from base 1.